Below are 7 T cell receptor beta chains sequenced from a single sample in a study of neurological immune-mediated disorders. TCRdb processed the 5' RACE reads anew with MiXCR; each CDR3 protein has one entry. The repertoire consists of about 48,000 distinct CDR3 sequences, with more than 9.5% occurring once and the leading ten covering around 9%. As for time point: longitudinal time-point 3. The sample comprised PBMCs. These receptors were taken from a male donor with HTLV-1-associated myelopathy (HAM/TSP).

This clonotype was recorded at least ten times. J is TRBJ1-3 and V is TRBV27; the D is unclear. The CDR3 is 13 residues long. Germline CDR1 MNHEY, CDR2 SMNVEV (reference sequence). The V end lost 5 bases, the J end lost 4 bases, and 9 bases lay between the germline ends. The CDR3 DNA sequence: TGTGCCAGCAGTACGAGTCCGGGAAACACCATATATTTT. This translates into CASSTSPGNTIYF.

This clonotype was seen repeatedly, ten times or more. This rearrangement joins TRBV20-1 to TRBJ2-3, with 7 nucleotides matching TRBD1. Per germline, CDR1 DFQATT and CDR2 SNEGSKA (reference sequence). The CDR3 extends over 15 amino acids. Unmatched junction bases numbered 14, after V lost 5 bases and J lost 6 bases. CDR3 nucleotide sequence: TGCAGTGCTCCCCAAAGACAGGGACAACTGGATACGCAGTATTTT. This sequence encodes CSAPQRQGQLDTQYF.

At least ten counts were recorded for this clonotype. The rearrangement uses TRBV5-1 and TRBJ1-1, with 10 bases aligning to TRBD1. Germline V CDR1 and CDR2: SGHRS, YFSETQ. V shed 5 bases and J 3 bases; nucleotides not matched to a gene: 4. The CDR3 is made up of 14 amino acids. The CDR3 region is CASRSGTGDTEAFF. Here the CDR3 DNA reads TGCGCCAGCAGATCCGGGACAGGGGACACTGAAGCTTTCTTT.

This clonotype occurred many times. The chain combines TRBV5-6 with TRBJ2-3; 8 bases are a match to TRBD1. CDR1 is SGHDT, CDR2 YYEEEE, per germline. This CDR3 is built from 16 residues. V gave up 0 bases and J gave up 0 bases; unmatched junction bases: 3. For the CDR3, the DNA is TGTGCCAGCAGCTTGGGGGGACAGGTCAGCACAGATACGCAGTATTTT. Translation: CASSLGGQVSTDTQYF.

Note on this clonotype: A read error may produce the germline difference seen at one junction end. The V call is TRBV4-3, the J call TRBJ1-5; D possibly corresponds to TRBD1 (5 bases). The CDR3 loop spans 17 amino acids. Germline-derived CDR1 and CDR2 are LGHNA and YSLEER. The CDR3 nucleotides are TGCGCCAGCAGCCTCTCCAGGGTCGCTTGCTCGTGCCAGCCCCATCATTTT. Translated, it gives CASSLSRVACSCQPHHF.

This clonotype came up a few times. Sequence at one end of the junction differs from germline and may be a read error. The genes are TRBV7-7 and TRBJ2-7; D gene ambiguous. CDR1 and CDR2 from the germline V gene are SSHAT and FNYEAQ (reference sequence). The CDR3 length is 13 residues. CDR3 residues: CASSLEVGYEQYF. The CDR3 DNA reads TGTGCTAGCAGCTTAGAAGTCGGATACGAGCAGTACTTC. Based on the CDR3 plus reference TRBV7-7 and TRBJ2-7, the full variable domain is GAGVSQSPRYKVTKRGQDVTLRCDPISSHATLYWYQQALGQGPEFLTYFNYEAQPDKSGLPSDRFSAERPEGSISTLTIQRTEQRDSAMYRCASSLEVGYEQYFGPGTRLTVT.

On this clonotype: Possible read error: a much larger clone is one base away. This chain connects TRBV5-1 to TRBJ2-7; D is unclear. Trimming pared 2 bases from V and 5 bases from J, leaving 17 bases between. CDR1 is SGHRS, CDR2 YFSETQ, per germline. This CDR3 has 15 amino acids. The CDR3 DNA sequence: TGCGCCAGCAGCTTCGGTGACCGGGCCGGTAACGAGCAGTACTTC. As protein: CASSFGDRAGNEQYF.